These 19 T cell receptor beta chains were sequenced from one sample in a study of CD8+ T cells in alopecia areata. Reverse transcription of extracted RNA yielded cDNA, which provided the sequencing template. The repertoire was sequenced with immunoSEQ multiplex PCR; TCRdb's copy has only in-frame clones and lacks some. The table records 150,000 or so clones, 55% of them present only once. The sequenced sample was CD4+ T cells sorted from blood. The receptors stem from a human donor in good health.

In DNA, the CDR3 is TGTGCCAGCAGTTACTCGGGGGCCTTAAACCATGGCTACACCTTC. Translating it yields CASSYSGALNHGYTF. The rearrangement uses TRBV6-6 and TRBJ1-2, with a weak D call TRBD1 (6 bases). CDR1 and CDR2 (germline): MNHNY, SVGAGI (reference sequence). V lost 0 bases to trimming and J lost 6 bases, with 14 bases between them. CDR3 length equals 15 residues.

The chain couples TRBV18 to TRBJ2-1; D is unclear. Germline CDR1 reads KGHSH; CDR2 reads LQKENI. V was clipped by 4 bases and J by 8 bases, with 21 bases between them. The CDR3 contains 16 residues. The CDR3 DNA reads as TGTGCCAGCTCACTGGACGGCTCCGTCCGCCCATATGAGCAGTTCTTC. Protein sequence: CASSLDGSVRPYEQFF.

CDR3 sequence: CASSFGTAGYEQYF. For the CDR3, the DNA is TGCGCCAGCAGCTTCGGGACAGCCGGCTACGAGCAGTACTTC. The chain is built from TRBV5-1 and TRBJ2-7; 7 bases are a match to TRBD1. CDR1 and CDR2 (germline): SGHRS, YFSETQ. V was clipped by 2 bases and J by 3 bases; unmatched bases: 5. This CDR3 spans 14 amino acids.

J is TRBJ1-4 and V is TRBV7-2; the D is unclear. The CDR3 is made up of 14 amino acids. Germline loops: CDR1 SGHTA, CDR2 FQGNSA. The V gene lost 5 bases and the J gene lost 2 bases, with 9 bases spanning the gap. The CDR3 sequence is CASSHGGTNEKLFF. CDR3 nucleotide sequence: TGTGCCAGCAGCCATGGTGGGACTAATGAAAAACTGTTTTTT.

The chain is built from TRBV5-1 and TRBJ1-2; D ambiguous. Looked up from germline, CDR1 is SGHRS and CDR2 is YFSETQ. The CDR3 covers 14 residues. V was shortened by 1 base and J by 8 bases, with 15 bases between the two germline ends. CDR3 DNA: TGCGCCAGCAGCTTGAGCACGGCGGGTCGGGGCTACACCTTC. Its translation is CASSLSTAGRGYTF. Complete variable domain (other parts from reference TRBV5-1 and TRBJ1-2): KAGVTQTPRYLIKTRGQQVTLSCSPISGHRSVSWYQQTPGQGLQFLFEYFSETQRNKGNFPGRFSGRQFSNSRSEMNVSTLELGDSALYLCASSLSTAGRGYTFGSGTRLTVV.

In this sample, this clone turned up a few times. The CDR3 sequence is CASSLDRRTNYGYTF. CDR3 DNA sequence: TGTGCCAGCAGCCTTGACAGAAGGACCAACTATGGCTACACCTTC. The chain combines TRBV14 with TRBJ1-2, with TRBD1 as a possible D gene (5 bases). This CDR3 has 15 amino acids. Germline V lookup: CDR1 SGHDN, CDR2 FVKESK. V lost 4 bases and J lost 2, with 14 bases in between.

The rearrangement links TRBV13 to TRBJ2-3, with 12 bases lining up with TRBD2. V shed 5 bases and J 3 bases; nucleotides not matched to a gene: 9. Germline CDR1 and CDR2: PRHDT and FYEKMQ (reference sequence). CDR3 size: 17 residues. The CDR3 nucleotides are TGTGCCAGCAGCCGACTAGCGGGAGTATCGGGTACAGATACGCAGTATTTT. Translated, it gives CASSRLAGVSGTDTQYF.

V and J are TRBV5-1 and TRBJ2-1; weak D call: TRBD2 (5 bases). Trimming took 2 bases from V and 10 from J, leaving 16 bases between them. The CDR3 totals 14 residues. The V gene's germline CDR1 is SGHRS and CDR2 YFSETQ. The CDR3 here is CASSFGNANPEQFF. CDR3 bases: TGCGCCAGCAGCTTCGGGAATGCGAATCCCGAGCAGTTCTTC.

The chain uses TRBV6-5 and TRBJ1-2; D not certain. This CDR3 contains 16 residues. Trimming took 4 bases from V and 8 from J, leaving 23 bases between them. Germline CDR1 MNHEY, CDR2 SVGAGI. The CDR3 loop is CASSFFFTPNQSGYTF. Written as DNA, the CDR3 is TGTGCCAGCAGTTTTTTCTTCACCCCTAATCAGAGCGGCTACACCTTC.

The rearrangement links TRBV5-1 to TRBJ2-3, with a weak D call TRBD1 (5 bases). CDR1 is SGHRS, CDR2 YFSETQ, per germline. CDR3 length equals 12 residues. V shed 5 bases and J shed 6 bases, with 10 bases lying between them. CDR3 DNA: TGCGCCAGCAGGGGGCGTGGGGATACGCAGTATTTT. Translation gives CASRGRGDTQYF.

The J gene is TRBJ1-2, the V gene TRBV29-1, with TRBD1 matching 7 bases. The CDR3 covers 10 residues. Trimming at V came to 6 bases and at J to 8 bases, leaving 3 bases not matched to a gene. The germline V gene has CDR1 SQVTM and CDR2 ANQGSEA. CDR3 sequence: CSVGQLGYTF. The CDR3 DNA follows: TGCAGCGTGGGACAGTTGGGCTACACCTTC.

V is TRBV29-1 and J is TRBJ2-3, with D possibly TRBD2 on 5 matching bases. The length of the CDR3 is 11 residues. The germline V gene encodes CDR1 SQVTM and CDR2 ANQGSEA. The ends were cut back, 7 bases at V and 6 bases at J, with 11 bases in the middle. Written as DNA, the CDR3 is TGCAGCGCTACACCGGGGGATACGCAGTATTTT. This gives the protein CSATPGDTQYF.

The sample holds a few counts of this clone. The chain links TRBV6-5 to TRBJ1-2; D ambiguous. Trimming took off 11 bases at V and 8 bases at J, with 24 bases between the two ends. This CDR3 has 14 amino acids. Germline lookup yields CDR1 MNHEY and CDR2 SVGAGI. CDR3 region: CASRRGSSPVGYTF. In DNA, the CDR3 is TGTGCCTCGCGGCGAGGGTCCTCCCCCGTAGGCTACACCTTC.

This clone was seen a handful of times. The chain combines TRBV5-6 with TRBJ1-5; D not certain. Germline V gene lookup returns CDR1 SGHDT and CDR2 YYEEEE. Trimming took 0 bases from V and 5 from J, leaving 9 bases between them. The CDR3 extends over 14 amino acids. The CDR3 bases are TGTGCCAGCAGCTTGGGTCATTCGCATCAGCCCCAGCATTTT. Its translation: CASSLGHSHQPQHF. The whole variable domain, remainder taken from reference TRBV5-6 and TRBJ1-5, is DAGVTQSPTHLIKTRGQQVTLRCSPKSGHDTVSWYQQALGQGPQFIFQYYEEEERQRGNFPDRFSGHQFPNYSSELNVNALLLGDSALYLCASSLGHSHQPQHFGDGTRLSIL.

The chain recombines TRBV6-5 with TRBJ2-7; 7 nucleotides align to TRBD2. The CDR3 is 15 residues long. The germline V gene has CDR1 MNHEY and CDR2 SVGAGI. V shed 4 bases and J 4 bases; nucleotides not matched to a gene: 10. CDR3 sequence: CASSFEAGRGYEQYF. The CDR3 bases are TGTGCCAGCAGTTTCGAAGCGGGAAGGGGATACGAGCAGTACTTC.

The chain has TRBV5-4 and TRBJ2-1; weak D call: TRBD2 (5 bases). Between the trimmed V and J ends, which lost 4 bases and 8 bases, there was a span of 16 bases. The CDR3 is 14 residues long. The V gene's germline CDR1 is SGHNT and CDR2 YYREEE (reference sequence). This chain's CDR3 is CASSLEQGRDEQFF. In DNA, the CDR3 is TGTGCCAGCAGCCTTGAACAAGGGAGAGATGAGCAGTTCTTC. Drawing the rest from reference TRBV5-4 and TRBJ2-1, the complete variable domain is ETGVTQSPTHLIKTRGQQVTLRCSSQSGHNTVSWYQQALGQGPQFIFQYYREEENGRGNFPPRFSGLQFPNYSSELNVNALELDDSALYLCASSLEQGRDEQFFGPGTRLTVL.

The V gene is TRBV29-1, the J gene TRBJ2-1, with 9 bases lining up with TRBD2. CDR1 and CDR2 (germline): SQVTM, ANQGSEA. The V and J ends lost 7 bases and 4 bases, in that order; junction bases with no gene match: 14. This CDR3 spans 16 amino acids. Here the CDR3 reads CSATTAGGFGYNEQFF. The CDR3 DNA reads as TGCAGCGCCACGACAGCGGGAGGTTTTGGGTACAATGAGCAGTTCTTC.

As to this clone: The identical CDR3 is also encoded by other nucleotide sequences in the sample. The J gene is TRBJ2-7, the V gene TRBV29-1; 10 bases are shared with TRBD2. The CDR3 consists of 12 residues. Germline CDR1 is SQVTM and CDR2 is ANQGSEA. The trim removed 4 bases at V and 5 bases at J, leaving 2 bases unmatched. Written as DNA, the CDR3 is TGCAGCGTTGGACTAGCGGGTAACGAGCAGTACTTC. It codes for CSVGLAGNEQYF.

This clone was seen just once. The chain employs TRBV5-1 and TRBJ2-4; 7 bases line up with TRBD2. The germline CDR1 and CDR2 sequences are SGHRS and YFSETQ. With 0 bases clipped from V and 0 bases from J, the junction kept 6 bases outside the gene matches. The CDR3 length is 17 residues. The CDR3 protein is CASSLEGGSPAKNIQYF. Written as DNA, the CDR3 is TGCGCCAGCAGCTTGGAGGGCGGGAGCCCAGCCAAAAACATTCAGTACTTC. Using reference TRBV5-1 and TRBJ2-4 for the parts outside the CDR3, the full variable domain is KAGVTQTPRYLIKTRGQQVTLSCSPISGHRSVSWYQQTPGQGLQFLFEYFSETQRNKGNFPGRFSGRQFSNSRSEMNVSTLELGDSALYLCASSLEGGSPAKNIQYFGAGTRLSVL.